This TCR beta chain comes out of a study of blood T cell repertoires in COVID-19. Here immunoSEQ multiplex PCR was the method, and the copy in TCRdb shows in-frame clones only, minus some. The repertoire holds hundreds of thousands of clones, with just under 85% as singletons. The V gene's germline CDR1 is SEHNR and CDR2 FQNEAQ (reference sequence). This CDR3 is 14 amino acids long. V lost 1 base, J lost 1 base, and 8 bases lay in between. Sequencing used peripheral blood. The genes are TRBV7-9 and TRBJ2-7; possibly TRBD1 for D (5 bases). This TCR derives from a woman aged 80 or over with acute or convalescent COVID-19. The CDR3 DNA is TGTGCCAGCAGCTTAGACCCAGGGTCCTACGAGCAGTACTTC. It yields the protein CASSLDPGSYEQYF.